This is a list of T cell receptor beta chains from one sample in a study of T cells in Graves' hyperthyroidism and ophthalmopathy. TCRdb re-derived calls from the multiplex PCR reads in MiXCR, one entry per CDR3 protein. The top ten clones hold roughly an eighth of a sample with hundreds of thousands of distinct CDR3 sequences, roughly 15% of them seen once. The specimen sequenced was blood. Every receptor here comes from a woman aged 45-65 years with Graves' ophthalmopathy. The CDR3 runs from the conserved cysteine through the conserved F or W.

V: TRBV4-2; CDR3: CASSQARQGMNTEAFF
V: TRBV20-1; CDR3: CSATQDSTGELFF
V: TRBV7-3; CDR3: CASSLNGRETQYF
V: TRBV12-5; CDR3: CASGPRPGSNTGELFF
V: TRBV7-2; CDR3: CASRTQGEQYF
V: TRBV7-6; CDR3: CASSLVRGLENTGELFF
V: TRBV4-3; CDR3: CASSRSGSANTGELFF
V: TRBV20-1; CDR3: CSAVTLGTSGYNEQFF
V: TRBV5-1; CDR3: CASSFTPTSGPYEQYF
V: TRBV20-1; CDR3: CSASGLTGGHYQETQYF
V: TRBV5-1; CDR3: CASSLEAGPPWNTEAFF
V: TRBV6-1; CDR3: CASSDVYEQYF
V: TRBV20-1; CDR3: CSARGAGEVKNIQYF
V: TRBV5-5; CDR3: CASSLTQGARNIQYF
V: TRBV24-1; CDR3: CATSDPEKTDTQYF
V: TRBV7-6; CDR3: CASSRGLAGGSYEQYF
V: TRBV5-1; CDR3: CASSLGHRTDTQYF
V: TRBV6-1; CDR3: CASKSGAEPLYEQYF
V: TRBV7-3; CDR3: CASSPSGYSYNEQFF
V: TRBV27; CDR3: CASSLEGPVKYTQYF
V: TRBV15; CDR3: CATSRGEKNTGELFF
V: TRBV5-1; CDR3: CASSLAQGTGRTSGTYEQYF
V: TRBV29-1; CDR3: CSVGLLAGAYEQYF
V: TRBV28; CDR3: CASSLDRATSTDTQYF
V: TRBV5-1; CDR3: CASSPGLGGTSGKGKNIQYF
V: TRBV7-9; CDR3: CASKETGGTAFF
V: TRBV28; CDR3: CASSLKWGLAGQETQYF
V: TRBV7-9; CDR3: CASSVATPGADYPVLPYNEQFF
V: TRBV18; CDR3: CASSPDSARNTEAFF
V: TRBV28; CDR3: CATSTRGGYTF
V: TRBV7-6; CDR3: CASSFYICSAKTVGQGANYGYTF
V: TRBV7-2; CDR3: CASSLQVALMNTEAFF
V: TRBV28; CDR3: CASSRDLRGQPQHF
V: TRBV7-9; CDR3: CASRQGFSTEAFF
V: TRBV15; CDR3: CATSRDQVSPLHF
V: TRBV12-3/TRBV12-4; CDR3: CASSPYAARAPLHF
V: TRBV7-6; CDR3: CASSFPAGPNTGELFF
V: TRBV6-2/TRBV6-3; CDR3: CASSYPGQRGEAFF
V: TRBV11-2; CDR3: CASSLVGIGGYTF
V: TRBV7-9; CDR3: CASSLVGSASDEQFF